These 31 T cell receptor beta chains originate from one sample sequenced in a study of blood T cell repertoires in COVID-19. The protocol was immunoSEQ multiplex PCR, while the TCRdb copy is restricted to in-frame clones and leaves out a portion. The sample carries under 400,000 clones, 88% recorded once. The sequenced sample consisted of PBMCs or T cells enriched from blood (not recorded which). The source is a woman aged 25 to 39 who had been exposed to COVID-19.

In DNA, the CDR3 is TGTGCCAGCAGTGGATGGGACAGTAACGCCTACAATGAGCAGTTCTTC. It is translated as CASSGWDSNAYNEQFF. This chain connects TRBV27 to TRBJ2-1; TRBD1 aligns across 7 bases. J lost 2 bases, V lost 5 bases, and 9 bases had no gene match. Germline V gene data show CDR1 as MNHEY and CDR2 as SMNVEV (reference sequence). CDR3 length: 16 residues.

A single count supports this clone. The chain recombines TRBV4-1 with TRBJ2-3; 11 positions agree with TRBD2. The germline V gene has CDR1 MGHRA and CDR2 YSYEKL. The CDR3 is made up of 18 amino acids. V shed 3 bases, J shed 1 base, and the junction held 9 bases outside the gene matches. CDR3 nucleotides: TGCGCCAGCAGCCACCTAAAACCGGGACTAGCGGGCACAGATACGCAGTATTTT. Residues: CASSHLKPGLAGTDTQYF.

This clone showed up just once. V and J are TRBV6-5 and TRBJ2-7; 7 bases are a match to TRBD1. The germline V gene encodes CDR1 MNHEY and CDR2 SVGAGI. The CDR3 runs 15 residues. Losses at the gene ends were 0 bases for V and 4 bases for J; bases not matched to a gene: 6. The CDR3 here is CASSYSTGLGYEQYF. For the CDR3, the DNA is TGTGCCAGCAGTTACTCGACAGGGTTAGGTTACGAGCAGTACTTC.

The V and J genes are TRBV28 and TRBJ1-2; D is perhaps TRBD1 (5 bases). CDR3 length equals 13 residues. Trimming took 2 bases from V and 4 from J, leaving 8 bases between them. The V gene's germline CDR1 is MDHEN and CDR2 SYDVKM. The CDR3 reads CASSLGALYGYTF. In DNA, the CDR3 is TGTGCCAGCAGTTTAGGGGCGCTCTATGGCTACACCTTC.

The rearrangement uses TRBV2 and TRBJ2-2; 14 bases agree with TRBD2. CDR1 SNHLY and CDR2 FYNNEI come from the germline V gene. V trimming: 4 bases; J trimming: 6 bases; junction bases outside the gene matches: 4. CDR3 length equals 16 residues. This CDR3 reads CASSGPGLAGAGELFF. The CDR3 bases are TGTGCCAGCAGTGGGCCGGGACTAGCGGGAGCCGGGGAGCTGTTTTTT.

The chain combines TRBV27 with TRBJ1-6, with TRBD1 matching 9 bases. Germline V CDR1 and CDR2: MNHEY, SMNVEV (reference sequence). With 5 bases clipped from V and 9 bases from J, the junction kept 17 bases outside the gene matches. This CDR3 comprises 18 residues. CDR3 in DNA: TGTGCCAGCAGTCCTAGGGGGACAGGGTCCTCCTCCGGTTCACCCCTCCACTTT. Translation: CASSPRGTGSSSGSPLHF.

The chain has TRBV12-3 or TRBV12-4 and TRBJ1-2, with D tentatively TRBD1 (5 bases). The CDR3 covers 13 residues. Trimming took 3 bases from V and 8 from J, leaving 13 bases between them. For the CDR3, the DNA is TGTGCCAGCAGTTTCACCCAGGGCGGCGGCTACACCTTC. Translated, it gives CASSFTQGGGYTF.

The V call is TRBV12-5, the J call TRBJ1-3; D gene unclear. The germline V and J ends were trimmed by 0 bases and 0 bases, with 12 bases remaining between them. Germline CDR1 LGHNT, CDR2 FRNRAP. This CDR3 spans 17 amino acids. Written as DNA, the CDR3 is TGTGCTAGTGGTTTGGTACGCGCAGGCTTCTCTGGAAACACCATATATTTT. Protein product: CASGLVRAGFSGNTIYF. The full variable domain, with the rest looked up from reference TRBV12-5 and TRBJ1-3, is DARVTQTPRHKVTEMGQEVTMRCQPILGHNTVFWYRQTMMQGLELLAYFRNRAPLDDSGMPKDRFSAEMPDATLATLKIQPSEPRDSAVYFCASGLVRAGFSGNTIYFGEGSWLTVV.

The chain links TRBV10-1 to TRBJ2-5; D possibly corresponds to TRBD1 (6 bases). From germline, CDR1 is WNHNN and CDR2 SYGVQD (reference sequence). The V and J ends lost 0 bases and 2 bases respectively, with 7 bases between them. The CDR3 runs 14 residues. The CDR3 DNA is TGCGCCAGCAGTGAGTCGGACAGACAAGAGACCCAGTACTTC. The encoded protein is CASSESDRQETQYF.

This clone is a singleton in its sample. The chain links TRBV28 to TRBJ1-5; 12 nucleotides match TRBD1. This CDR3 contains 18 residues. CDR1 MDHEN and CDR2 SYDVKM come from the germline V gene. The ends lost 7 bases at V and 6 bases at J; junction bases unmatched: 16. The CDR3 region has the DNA TGTGCCAGCAATATGGGGACAGGGGGCCTAAGGATGGGTCAGCCCCAGCATTTT. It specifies CASNMGTGGLRMGQPQHF.

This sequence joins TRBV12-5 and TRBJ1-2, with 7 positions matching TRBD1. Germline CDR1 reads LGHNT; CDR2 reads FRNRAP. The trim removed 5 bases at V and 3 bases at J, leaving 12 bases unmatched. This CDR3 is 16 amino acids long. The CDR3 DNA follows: TGTGCTAGTGGTCTCTCCCGACAGGGAGTGGACTATGGCTACACCTTC. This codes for CASGLSRQGVDYGYTF. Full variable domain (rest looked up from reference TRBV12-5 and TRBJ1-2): DARVTQTPRHKVTEMGQEVTMRCQPILGHNTVFWYRQTMMQGLELLAYFRNRAPLDDSGMPKDRFSAEMPDATLATLKIQPSEPRDSAVYFCASGLSRQGVDYGYTFGSGTRLTVV.

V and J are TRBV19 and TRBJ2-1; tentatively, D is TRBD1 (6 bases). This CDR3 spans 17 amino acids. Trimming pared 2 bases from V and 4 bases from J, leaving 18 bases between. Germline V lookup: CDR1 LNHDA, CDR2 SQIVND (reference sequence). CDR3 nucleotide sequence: TGTGCCAGTAGTATATCCTTCACAGGGATCCCTTACAATGAGCAGTTCTTC. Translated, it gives CASSISFTGIPYNEQFF.

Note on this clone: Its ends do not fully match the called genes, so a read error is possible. DNA of the CDR3: TGTGCCAGCAAGGGCTTGGGGCTTTCCTTC. Protein: CASKGLGLSF. The chain has TRBV12-3 or TRBV12-4 and TRBJ1-2, with D tentatively TRBD1 (5 bases). This CDR3 has 10 amino acids.

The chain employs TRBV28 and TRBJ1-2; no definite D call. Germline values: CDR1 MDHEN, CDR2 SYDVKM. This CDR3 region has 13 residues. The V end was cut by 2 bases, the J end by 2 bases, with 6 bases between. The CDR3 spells CASSLGQNYGYTF. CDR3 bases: TGTGCCAGCAGTTTAGGGCAGAACTATGGCTACACCTTC.

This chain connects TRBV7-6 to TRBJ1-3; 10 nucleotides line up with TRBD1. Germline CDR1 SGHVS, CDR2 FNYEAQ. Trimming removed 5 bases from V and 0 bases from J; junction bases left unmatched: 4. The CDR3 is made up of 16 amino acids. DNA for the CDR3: TGTGCCAGCAGCCTTGGACAGGGGGACTCTGGAAACACCATATATTTT. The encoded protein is CASSLGQGDSGNTIYF.

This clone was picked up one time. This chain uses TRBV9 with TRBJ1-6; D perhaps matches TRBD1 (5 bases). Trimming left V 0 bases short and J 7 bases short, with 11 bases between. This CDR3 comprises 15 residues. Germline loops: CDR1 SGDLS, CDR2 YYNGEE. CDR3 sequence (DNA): TGTGCCAGCAGCGTAGGTCAGGGCGCGAATTCACCCCTCCACTTT. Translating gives CASSVGQGANSPLHF. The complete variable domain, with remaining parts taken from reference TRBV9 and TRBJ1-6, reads DSGVTQTPKHLITATGQRVTLRCSPRSGDLSVYWYQQSLDQGLQFLIQYYNGEERAKGNILERFSAQQFPDLHSELNLSSLELGDSALYFCASSVGQGANSPLHFGNGTRLTVT.

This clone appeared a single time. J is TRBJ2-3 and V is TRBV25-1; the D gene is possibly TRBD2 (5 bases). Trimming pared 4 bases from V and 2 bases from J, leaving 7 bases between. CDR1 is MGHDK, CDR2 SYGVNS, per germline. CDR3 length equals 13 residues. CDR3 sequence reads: CASSGLTTDTQYF. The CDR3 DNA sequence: TGTGCCAGCAGTGGACTAACCACAGATACGCAGTATTTT.

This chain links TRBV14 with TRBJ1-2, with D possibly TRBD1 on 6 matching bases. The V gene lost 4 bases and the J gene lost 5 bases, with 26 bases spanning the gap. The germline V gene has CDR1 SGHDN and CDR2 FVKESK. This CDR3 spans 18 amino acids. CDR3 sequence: CASSPNRHTTGSRYGYTF. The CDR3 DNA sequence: TGTGCCAGCAGCCCCAACCGACATACCACAGGGTCGAGGTATGGCTACACCTTC.

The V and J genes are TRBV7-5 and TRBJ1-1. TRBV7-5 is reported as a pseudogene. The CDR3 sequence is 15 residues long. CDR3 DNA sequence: TGTGCCAGAAGCTCCAGGAGGGGAGGGGCGAGTGAAGCTTTCTTT. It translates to CARSSRRGGASEAFF.

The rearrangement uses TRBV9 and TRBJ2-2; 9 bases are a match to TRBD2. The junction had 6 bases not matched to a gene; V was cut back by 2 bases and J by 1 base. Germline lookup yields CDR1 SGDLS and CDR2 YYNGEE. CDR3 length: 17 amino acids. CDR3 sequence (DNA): TGTGCCAGCAGCGTCCCCCGACTAGCGGAGAACACCGGGGAGCTGTTTTTT. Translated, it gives CASSVPRLAENTGELFF.

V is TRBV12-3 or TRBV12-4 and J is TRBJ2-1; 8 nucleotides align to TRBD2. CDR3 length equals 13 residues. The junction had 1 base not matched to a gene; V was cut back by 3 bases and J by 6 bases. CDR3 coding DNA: TGTGCCAGCAGTTTGGGACTAGGCAATGAGCAGTTCTTC. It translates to CASSLGLGNEQFF.

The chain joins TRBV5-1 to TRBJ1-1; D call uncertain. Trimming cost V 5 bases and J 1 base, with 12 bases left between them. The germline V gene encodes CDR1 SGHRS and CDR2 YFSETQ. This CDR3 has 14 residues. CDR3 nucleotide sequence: TGCGCCAGCAGGTCAGGCATTCCGAACACTGAAGCTTTCTTT. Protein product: CASRSGIPNTEAFF. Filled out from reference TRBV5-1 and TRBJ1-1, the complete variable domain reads KAGVTQTPRYLIKTRGQQVTLSCSPISGHRSVSWYQQTPGQGLQFLFEYFSETQRNKGNFPGRFSGRQFSNSRSEMNVSTLELGDSALYLCASRSGIPNTEAFFGQGTRLTVV.

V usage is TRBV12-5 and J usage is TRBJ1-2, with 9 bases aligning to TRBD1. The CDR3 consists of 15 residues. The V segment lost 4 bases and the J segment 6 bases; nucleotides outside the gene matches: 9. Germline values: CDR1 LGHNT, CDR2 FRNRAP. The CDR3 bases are TGTGCTAGTGGTTCGTTGGGACAGGGAAATGATGGCTACACCTTC. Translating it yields CASGSLGQGNDGYTF. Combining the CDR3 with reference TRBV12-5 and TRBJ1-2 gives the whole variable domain DARVTQTPRHKVTEMGQEVTMRCQPILGHNTVFWYRQTMMQGLELLAYFRNRAPLDDSGMPKDRFSAEMPDATLATLKIQPSEPRDSAVYFCASGSLGQGNDGYTFGSGTRLTVV.

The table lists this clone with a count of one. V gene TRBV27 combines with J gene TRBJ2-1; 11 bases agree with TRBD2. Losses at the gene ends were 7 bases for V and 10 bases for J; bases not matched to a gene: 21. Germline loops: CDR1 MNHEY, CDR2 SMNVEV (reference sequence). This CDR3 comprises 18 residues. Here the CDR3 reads CASTLLTGYGLAGREQFF. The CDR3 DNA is TGTGCCAGCACCCTTCTGACAGGCTACGGACTAGCGGGTCGCGAGCAGTTCTTC.

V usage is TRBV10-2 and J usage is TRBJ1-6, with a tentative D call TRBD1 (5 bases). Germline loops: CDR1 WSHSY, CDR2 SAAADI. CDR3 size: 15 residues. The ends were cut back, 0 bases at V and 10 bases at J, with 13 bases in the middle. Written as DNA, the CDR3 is TGCGCCAGCAGTGAGTCTCGGGGGGGTCGATCACCCCTCCACTTT. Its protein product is CASSESRGGRSPLHF.

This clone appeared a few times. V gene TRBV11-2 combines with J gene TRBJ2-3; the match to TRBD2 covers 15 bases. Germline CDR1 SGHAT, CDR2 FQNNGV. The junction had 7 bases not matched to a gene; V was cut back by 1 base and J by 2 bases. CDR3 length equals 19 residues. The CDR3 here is CASSLGFGTSGRPTDTQYF. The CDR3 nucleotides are TGTGCCAGCAGCTTAGGTTTTGGGACTAGCGGGAGGCCCACAGATACGCAGTATTTT.

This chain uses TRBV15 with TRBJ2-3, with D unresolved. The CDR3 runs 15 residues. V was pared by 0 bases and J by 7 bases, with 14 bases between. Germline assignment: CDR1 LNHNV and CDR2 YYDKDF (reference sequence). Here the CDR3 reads CATSRERNSRYTQYF. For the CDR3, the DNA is TGTGCCACCAGCAGAGAGAGGAATAGCCGCTATACGCAGTATTTT.

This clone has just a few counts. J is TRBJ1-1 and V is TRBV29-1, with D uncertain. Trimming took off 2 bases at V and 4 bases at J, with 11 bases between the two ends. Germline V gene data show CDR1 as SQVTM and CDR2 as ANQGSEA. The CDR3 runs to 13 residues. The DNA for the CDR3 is TGCAGCGTTGAATGGGTCGGCGGCACTGAAGCTTTCTTT. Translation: CSVEWVGGTEAFF.

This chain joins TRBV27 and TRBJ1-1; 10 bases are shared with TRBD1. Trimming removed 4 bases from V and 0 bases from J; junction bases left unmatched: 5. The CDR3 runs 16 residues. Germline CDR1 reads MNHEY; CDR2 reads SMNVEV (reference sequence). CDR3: CASSSRQGALNTEAFF. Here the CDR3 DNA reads TGTGCCAGCAGTTCGCGACAGGGGGCATTGAACACTGAAGCTTTCTTT.

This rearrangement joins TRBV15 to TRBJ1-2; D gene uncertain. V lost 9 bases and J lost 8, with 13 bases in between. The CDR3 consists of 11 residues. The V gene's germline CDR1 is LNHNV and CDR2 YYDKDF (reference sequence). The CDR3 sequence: CATRRGRGYTF. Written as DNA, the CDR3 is TGTGCCACACGTCGCGGGCGGGGCTACACCTTC.

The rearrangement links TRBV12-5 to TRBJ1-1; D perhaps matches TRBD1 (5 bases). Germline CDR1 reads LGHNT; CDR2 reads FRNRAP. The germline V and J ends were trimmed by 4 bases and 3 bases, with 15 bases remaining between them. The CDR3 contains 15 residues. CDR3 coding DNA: TGTGCTAGTGGTTCGAGAACCCGGGGGGACACTGAAGCTTTCTTT. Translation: CASGSRTRGDTEAFF.